Listed below are T cell receptor beta chains from one sample, sequenced in a study of blood T cell repertoires in COVID-19. TCRdb's copy holds only in-frame clones and misses some; the assay was immunoSEQ multiplex PCR. The table lists about 55,000 clones, roughly 90% of them singletons, with about 8.5% in the top ten. Sequences were obtained from peripheral blood. These TCRs come from a man between 60 and 75 years old with active COVID-19. Each CDR3 is given with its conserved first and last residue. Each record gives: V gene, CDR3 length, clone size, D gene, J gene, CDR3 DNA, CDR3 protein. D genes are given only for firm matches. Clone size is stated in some rows and not others, as once, few, many or a class when expanded.

V: TRBV6-6
length: 14
size: NA
D: TRBD2
J: TRBJ2-1
DNA: TGTGCCAGCAGTCCTCCGGGACTAGCAACTGAGCAGTTCTTC
CDR3: CASSPPGLATEQFF

V: TRBV6-6
length: 15
size: NA
D: TRBD2
J: TRBJ2-2
DNA: TGTGCCAGCTCCCGTAGCGGGACGACAGGCGGGGAGCTGTTTTTT
CDR3: CASSRSGTTGGELFF

V: TRBV12-3/TRBV12-4
length: 12
size: NA
D: NA
J: TRBJ2-7
DNA: TGTGCCAGCAGTCTACAGGGATACGAGCAGTACTTC
CDR3: CASSLQGYEQYF

V: TRBV9
length: 14
size: NA
D: TRBD1
J: TRBJ2-7
DNA: TGTGCCAGCAGCGTAGAACAGGGGTCCTACGAGCAGTACTTC
CDR3: CASSVEQGSYEQYF

V: TRBV9
length: 16
size: NA
D: TRBD2
J: TRBJ2-5
DNA: TGTGCCAGCAGCGTGGGGGGACTAGCGGGAGTGGAGACCCAGTACTTC
CDR3: CASSVGGLAGVETQYF

V: TRBV9
length: 15
size: NA
D: NA
J: TRBJ1-4
DNA: TGTGCCAGCAGCGATCAGACGGGATCTAATGAAAAACTGTTTTTT
CDR3: CASSDQTGSNEKLFF

V: TRBV5-1
length: 15
size: NA
D: NA
J: TRBJ1-3
DNA: TGCGCCAGCAGGATACAGGGCGACGGAGCGGACACCATATATTTT
CDR3: CASRIQGDGADTIYF

V: TRBV14
length: 12
size: NA
D: TRBD1
J: TRBJ1-1
DNA: TGTGCCAGCAGCCAAGTCAGGGGGCAAGCTTTCTTT
CDR3: CASSQVRGQAFF

V: TRBV28
length: 12
size: NA
D: TRBD1
J: TRBJ1-1
DNA: TGTGCCAGCAGTTTAACCACAGGGGCGGCTTTCTTT
CDR3: CASSLTTGAAFF

V: TRBV2
length: 15
size: NA
D: NA
J: TRBJ2-1
DNA: TGTGCCAGCAGTGATGCCGAGCGACCCGTAAGTGAGCAGTTCTTC
CDR3: CASSDAERPVSEQFF

V: TRBV2
length: 15
size: NA
D: TRBD1
J: TRBJ2-2
DNA: TGTGCCAGCTCCGGACAGGGTCAATGGTCCGGGGAGCTGTTTTTT
CDR3: CASSGQGQWSGELFF

V: TRBV9
length: 17
size: NA
D: TRBD1
J: TRBJ1-3
DNA: TGTGCCAGCAGCAAACACGGGACAGGGTATTTAGTTAACACCATATATTTT
CDR3: CASSKHGTGYLVNTIYF

V: TRBV11-2
length: 17
size: NA
D: TRBD2
J: TRBJ2-7
DNA: TGTGCCAGCAGCGGTCAGACTAGCGGGAGAGCCATTTACGAGCAGTACTTC
CDR3: CASSGQTSGRAIYEQYF

V: TRBV9
length: 15
size: NA
D: TRBD2
J: TRBJ2-3
DNA: TGTGCCAGCAGCGTGTCTAGCGGGATCACAGATACGCAGTATTTT
CDR3: CASSVSSGITDTQYF

V: TRBV2
length: 13
size: NA
D: TRBD1
J: TRBJ1-2
DNA: TGTGCCAGCAGTCCCACAGGGGGCTATGGCTACACCTTC
CDR3: CASSPTGGYGYTF

V: TRBV4-1
length: 15
size: NA
D: TRBD1
J: TRBJ2-7
DNA: TGCGCCAGCAGCCCGACGCATACGACAGGGTACGAGCAGTACTTC
CDR3: CASSPTHTTGYEQYF

V: TRBV20-1
length: 15
size: few
D: NA
J: TRBJ1-5
DNA: TGCAGTGCTAGTTCCAGGGTCATCGGCAATCAGCCCCAGCATTTT
CDR3: CSASSRVIGNQPQHF

V: TRBV2
length: 16
size: once
D: NA
J: TRBJ2-3
DNA: TGTGCCAGCAGAACCTCATCAGCGTCGCGCACAGATACGCAGTATTTT
CDR3: CASRTSSASRTDTQYF

V: TRBV5-1
length: 16
size: NA
D: NA
J: TRBJ2-5
DNA: TGCGCCAGCAGCTCCGGTGGGGCGGGGATCCAAGAGACCCAGTACTTC
CDR3: CASSSGGAGIQETQYF

V: TRBV18
length: 19
size: NA
D: TRBD2
J: TRBJ2-1
DNA: TGTGCCAGCTCACCACCCCCCGGGACTAGCGGGAGCTCCTACAATGAGCAGTTCTTC
CDR3: CASSPPPGTSGSSYNEQFF

V: TRBV4-1
length: 17
size: NA
D: TRBD1
J: TRBJ2-5
DNA: TGCGCCAGCAGCCAAGGAAACCCGCCCGGGACAGGGGGGACCCAGTACTTC
CDR3: CASSQGNPPGTGGTQYF

V: TRBV5-1
length: 16
size: NA
D: NA
J: TRBJ1-1
DNA: TGCGCCAGCAGCCCAACGACAGTCTACGCGAACACTGAAGCTTTCTTT
CDR3: CASSPTTVYANTEAFF

V: TRBV11-2
length: 16
size: NA
D: NA
J: TRBJ2-1
DNA: TGTGCCAGCAGCTCTGACCGGGACAGCGGGGGAAATGAGCAGTTCTTC
CDR3: CASSSDRDSGGNEQFF

V: TRBV19
length: 14
size: NA
D: NA
J: TRBJ2-3
DNA: TGTGCCAGTAGGGGGGGAAGAAGCACAGATACGCAGTATTTT
CDR3: CASRGGRSTDTQYF

V: TRBV15
length: 17
size: NA
D: NA
J: TRBJ2-2
DNA: TGTGCCACCAGCAGAGATCCGGGGGAGGTGAACACCGGGGAGCTGTTTTTT
CDR3: CATSRDPGEVNTGELFF

V: TRBV11-2
length: 15
size: NA
D: NA
J: TRBJ1-1
DNA: TGTGCCAGCAGCTTAGTCAGGGGTGAGGGCACTGAAGCTTTCTTT
CDR3: CASSLVRGEGTEAFF

V: TRBV29-1
length: 12
size: NA
D: TRBD1
J: TRBJ2-7
DNA: TGCGGAGGAGGGACAGGGGGCTTCGAGCAGTACTTC
CDR3: CGGGTGGFEQYF

V: TRBV15
length: 16
size: NA
D: TRBD2
J: TRBJ2-1
DNA: TGTGCCACCAGCCCCCGACAGGCGGGAGGGCCATACGAGCAGTTCTTC
CDR3: CATSPRQAGGPYEQFF

V: TRBV19
length: 13
size: NA
D: NA
J: TRBJ1-5
DNA: TGTGCCAGTAGTATAGCCCTCGTTCAGCCCCAGCATTTT
CDR3: CASSIALVQPQHF

V: TRBV3-1/TRBV3-2
length: 17
size: once
D: TRBD2
J: TRBJ2-2
DNA: TGTGCCAGCAGCCAAGTTGGTGCTAGCGGAAACACCGGGGAGCTGTTTTTT
CDR3: CASSQVGASGNTGELFF

V: TRBV4-1
length: 15
size: NA
D: NA
J: TRBJ1-3
DNA: TGCGCCAGCAGCGTACCGCCGGGACAACGAAACACCATATATTTT
CDR3: CASSVPPGQRNTIYF

V: TRBV19
length: 12
size: NA
D: NA
J: TRBJ1-1
DNA: TGTGCCAGTAGTACATGGGCGATTGAAGCTTTCTTT
CDR3: CASSTWAIEAFF

V: TRBV6-5
length: 14
size: NA
D: NA
J: TRBJ2-7
DNA: TGTGCCAGCAGTTACGGGGGGGGGCACTACGAGCAGTACTTC
CDR3: CASSYGGGHYEQYF

V: TRBV6-5
length: 14
size: once
D: NA
J: TRBJ1-5
DNA: TGTGCCAGCAGTCAGTTTATGGAGGGCCAGCCCCAGCATTTT
CDR3: CASSQFMEGQPQHF

V: TRBV19
length: 14
size: few
D: TRBD1
J: TRBJ1-5
DNA: TGTGCCAGTAGTACAGACAGGGCCAATCAGCCCCAGCATTTT
CDR3: CASSTDRANQPQHF

V: TRBV9
length: 15
size: NA
D: NA
J: TRBJ2-4
DNA: TGTGCCAGCAGCCCCAATCCGGGAGCCAAAAACATTCAGTACTTC
CDR3: CASSPNPGAKNIQYF